This T cell receptor beta chain was obtained from a study of blood T cell repertoires in COVID-19. The CDR3 is 15 amino acids. Germline V gene sequence: CDR1 LGHDT, CDR2 YNNKEL (reference sequence). Trimming removed 3 bases from V and 0 bases from J, with 9 bases in between. The authors' processing: Estimates of nucleated cell counts were drawn from the amplification of reference gene primers. Clones were sequenced by immunoSEQ multiplex PCR, and TCRdb holds only the in-frame ones, with some missing. Clonal size and the V and J genes are those of that table, whereas D and trimming came from the DNA. Among fewer than 500,000 clones listed, nearly 90% were seen once. Participant-reported clinical history was the basis for cohort assignment.

Sample: PBMCs or T cells enriched from blood (not recorded which). This sequence was found in a woman younger than 30 with acute COVID-19. V and J are TRBV3-1 (or the pseudogene TRBV3-2) and TRBJ1-5; unclear D gene. The CDR3 is CASSQGTSSNQPQHF. The DNA for the CDR3 is TGTGCCAGCAGCCAGGGCACATCTAGCAATCAGCCCCAGCATTTT.